The TCR beta chain described here comes from a study of cytomegalovirus exposure and HLA in healthy donors (dated by TCRdb to about 2017). Study-wide context: An earlier analysis of approximately 640 of the donors reported 250 to 300 Gb of sequence data and some 120 million unique TCR beta sequences from 150 million to 200 million T cells. Of the roughly 400 genotyped donors, 80% to 90% were placed in the genetic ancestry cluster associated with self-reported Caucasian donors. The study aimed to test whether signatures of past pathogen exposure could be identified by cataloging public T cell receptors. In the later analysis, no new phenotypic data were used to find candidate immune exposures; instead, reliance was placed on TCR beta sequences and their occurrence across donors. The number of donors typed differed by locus, with roughly 629-640 for A, B, C, DRB1 and DQB1, roughly 520 for DQA1, 606 for DPA1, and some 470 for DPB1. Four to six DR-DQ haplotypes were handled as single units for association and clustering, since linkage in the cohort was strong. Class I and class II HLA loci were covered by the typing at four-digit resolution. High-throughput TCR immunosequencing, statistical association of individual TCRs with disease status, and machine learning were combined to predict cytomegalovirus infection status. A later genetic analysis used genome-wide SNP genotypes for about 60% of the roughly 700 donors, treating that subset as a discovery cohort. Donor age, sex, ethnicity and CMV serostatus were compiled alongside the repertoire data. Besides the first cohort of 500 to 700 subjects, a separate validation cohort made up of over a hundred different subjects was used. An early release covering just under 650 HLA-typed donors comprised approximately 300 gigabases of sequencing data and around 80 million unique TCR sequences. Every discovery cohort repertoire had been produced on one sequencing platform. Among some 410 genotyped donors of the cohort, an average of around 240,000 unique TCR beta nucleotide sequences were sequenced per donor, about a sixth of them non-productive. The T cell repertoires of some 670 subjects were profiled by immunosequencing and related to cytomegalovirus serostatus. An earlier analysis of approximately 500 of the donors applied high-throughput TCR beta sequencing to assess whether each TCR beta V gene segment acted as functional or pseudogenic. A later analysis re-analyzed previously published TCR beta repertoires from approximately 670 donors and added high-resolution HLA genotyping to study TCR occurrence patterns.

The library was produced with the immunoSEQ multiplex PCR assay. For the multiplex PCR, a mixture combining 60 forward primers for TCR Vbeta segments and 13 reverse primers for TCR Jbeta segments was used. Amplification of the CDR3 region of rearranged TCR beta genes was performed with a multiplex PCR assay on genomic DNA. The amplified TCR beta libraries were sequenced on the Illumina HiSeq System as 87-base-pair reads. For the original study's pipeline: In a later analysis, tens of millions of unique TCR beta chains were counted across the roughly 610 repertoires, and approximately 11 million of these chains were shared by at least two donors. Raw reads were error-corrected and collapsed into unique sequences by a nearest-neighbor algorithm in which closely related sequences were merged to remove PCR and sequencing errors. To assign V, D and J gene segments, CDR3 sequences were aligned to IMGT reference sequences. For a sequence to be retained, a match of at least six nucleotides was required to both a V gene segment and a J gene segment. Rearrangements were classified as productive when the CDR3 lacked stop codons and remained in frame with V and J, and all other rearrangements were classified as non-productive. Following IMGT convention, CDR3 was defined as the stretch from the second conserved V-encoded cysteine up to the conserved J-encoded phenylalanine. The earlier analysis of some 600 of the donors excluded sequences that lacked an unambiguous match to a single V gene segment. An earlier analysis of about 590 of the donors classified V segments as functional when productive rearrangements were above 56.7% and as segregating when the standard deviation between donors was above 5%. To diagnose cytomegalovirus status from the catalog of TCR beta chain sequences, a statistical classification framework was built. In a later analysis, TCR nucleotide sequences were compared against IMGT/GENE-DB human TR gene sequences so that V and J genes could be assigned. Using the TCRdist pipeline, a later analysis assigned CDR3 sequences along with most-parsimonious VDJ recombination scenarios. A later analysis defined each TCR beta chain by its CDR3 amino acid sequence plus V-gene family, and excluded reads lacking a unique V-gene family. To address suspected cross-contamination and a sequencing artifact, a later analysis removed around 600 highly shared, low-generation-probability nucleotide sequences. In a later analysis, a clonal expansion index was calculated for each public chain from normalized within-repertoire ranks of inferred template counts. Generation probabilities in a later analysis came from a VDJ recombination model fitted to out-of-frame rearrangements, and those results were checked against IGoR. Hypergeometric tests were used in a later analysis to score TCR-TCR, TCR-HLA and TCR-CMV co-occurrence, with a repertoire-size bias correction applied to the TCR pairs. In a later analysis, false discovery rates were estimated by permuting HLA or CMV assignments 20 times. In a later analysis, co-occurring TCRs were grouped using DBSCAN, with TCRdist sequence similarity added in when clustering inside HLA-allele-positive subsets. Repertoires with fewer than 30,000 or more than 120,000 public chains, plus five repertoires with anomalous nucleotide sharing, were excluded from co-occurrence clustering. Drawn from immuneACCESS, this table holds only the in-frame rearrangements with V and J called that TCRdb kept. Clones are partly lost; checked studies trace under half to an unresolved V gene and leave the rest unexplained. V, J and clone size derive from that table, while D and trimming were established from the DNA sequence. In all, the sample holds 85,000 to 90,000 clones, and 67% of those were seen once. About 2% of the sample comes from the top ten.

The V end gives up 6 bases and the J end 0 bases, leaving 2 bases in the junction not matched to a gene. From the cysteine up to the phenylalanine, the CDR3 has a length of 13 residues. Only the CDR3 DNA stays, 39 bases, in frame from base 1. CDR1 and CDR2 were assigned from the germline V gene as MNHNS and SASEGT. The cohort was made up of roughly 670 healthy bone marrow donors. At the time of sampling, every cohort member was nominally healthy, though immune exposures that went unrecorded were likely present. The donor was CMV seronegative and belonged to the group of around 400 seronegative cohort members. Each donor provided a peripheral blood sample, and peripheral blood mononuclear cells were used for TCR beta sequencing. The Qiagen DNeasy Blood Extraction Kit was used to extract genomic DNA from the blood cell samples. Regarding this clone: Its antigen is currently not known. No base qualities exist here, and no much larger clone lies one base off it.

Points the paper makes about the study in general: In a later genetic analysis, fewer N-insertions in productive TCRs were reported among donors in an Asian-associated ancestry cluster than the roughly 640-donor mean. In vitro tests confirmed that a few of the cytomegalovirus-associated TCR beta chains recognize cytomegalovirus antigens. A cluster of highly shared sequence variants was judged likely to be a technical artifact of the sequencing pipeline. Sequencing depth was assumed to be roughly uniform across donors in the presence/absence analyses, though that assumption may not hold. Specific HLA alleles were associated with more than 15,000 TCR beta sequences at a false discovery rate of 0.05 in a later analysis. Because HLA typing was unavailable for some donors at each locus, only the typed subset was used in association tests. Broadly in line with IMGT annotations, most TCR beta V segments showed up in productive rearrangements about 87% or about 30% of the time in an earlier analysis of 450 to 750 of the donors. Correlated functional status among segregating V segments might reflect linkage disequilibrium, but an unknown experimental factor could not be ruled out. Compared with equally common non-associated chains, HLA-associated TCR beta chains in a later analysis were more clonally expanded and had lower generation probabilities. The classifier was reported to diagnose cytomegalovirus status with high specificity and sensitivity in both the original and validation cohorts. A later analysis reported that several top co-occurrence clusters appeared linked to parvovirus B19, influenza, CMV and Epstein-Barr virus. A further reported finding was that TCR beta sequences accurately predicted the HLA-A and HLA-B alleles for most subjects in the first cohort. V-gene and J-gene trimming of TCR beta chains was associated with a missense DCLRE1C variant in a later genetic analysis, and the association was replicated in an independent cohort. When HLA alleles, especially DR and DQ, strongly co-occurred, TCR associations were difficult to assign to individual alleles. A later analysis found that most CMV-associated TCR beta chains appeared HLA-restricted, with HLA associations seemingly driven largely by CMV exposure. Across donors, most TCR sequences were observed very rarely, whereas some public TCRs were present in many individuals. In a later analysis, TCR association rates were found to vary across HLA loci, with the most associated TCRs seen for DRB1 alleles and the fewest for HLA-C alleles. Because counts were too low, around 17 rarely observed V segments, including chromosome 9 orphons, were left out of the earlier analysis of 587 of the donors. The cohort was sequenced for TCR beta chains only, and without alpha or paired-chain data the features that could be detected were limited. Some IMGT-functional V segments, including TRBV6-2 and TRBV6-3, could not be distinguished by the 87-base-pair reads and were therefore excluded. The study listed 150 to 200 TCR beta chains as associated with cytomegalovirus. Immune exposure information for the cohort was limited to CMV serostatus. The authors suggested that the approach could potentially be extended to other disease states and immunological phenotypes.

The sample consisted of PBMCs. The rearranged segments are TRBV6-1 and TRBJ2-7; the junction holds 7 bases that match TRBD2. This receptor was taken from a man aged 25-45 years in good health and CMV-seronegative. The DNA is as follows: TGTGCCAGCAGCTGGACTAGCTCCTACGAGCAGTACTTC. It is translated as CASSWTSSYEQYF.